Below are 15 T cell receptor beta chains sequenced from a single sample in a study of cytomegalovirus exposure and HLA in healthy donors. It was with 60 Vbeta and 13 Jbeta primers that the PCR ran. The assay was immunoSEQ multiplex PCR, and TCRdb's table has in-frame clones only and misses some. The table shows 100,000 to 120,000 clones, with 76% occurring only once. Sequencing was done on a sample of PBMCs. These receptors all come from a middle-aged man in good health and CMV-seropositive.

This clone was seen a single time. The rearrangement joins TRBV6-4 to TRBJ2-6; D remains unclear. Trimming took off 1 base at V and 0 bases at J, with 7 bases between the two ends. Germline V gives CDR1 MRHNA, CDR2 SNTAGT. The CDR3 covers 16 residues. DNA for the CDR3: TGTGCCAGCAGTGACTGGTCAGTCTCTGGGGCCAACGTCCTGACTTTC. It yields the protein CASSDWSVSGANVLTF.

A note on this clone: Sequence at one end of the junction differs from germline and may be a read error. This chain connects TRBV5-6 to TRBJ2-6; TRBD2 matches at 7 bases. Germline V gene sequence: CDR1 SGHDT, CDR2 YYEEEE. The CDR3 length is 15 residues. The chain's CDR3 is CASNLGGRGANGLTF. In DNA form, the CDR3 reads TGTGCCAGCAACCTGGGAGGGCGAGGGGCCAACGGCCTGACTTTC.

The table lists this clone with a count of one. This chain links TRBV27 with TRBJ2-1; 10 bases are a match to TRBD2. The CDR3 contains 16 residues. V trimming: 4 bases; J trimming: 5 bases; junction bases outside the gene matches: 8. Germline values: CDR1 MNHEY, CDR2 SMNVEV (reference sequence). The DNA for the CDR3 is TGTGCCAGCAGTTATCAAGGACTAGCGGTTAACAATGAGCAGTTCTTC. Translating it yields CASSYQGLAVNNEQFF.

The chain combines TRBV4-3 with TRBJ1-4; possibly TRBD1 for D (5 bases). Germline values: CDR1 LGHNA, CDR2 YSLEER. CDR3 length equals 15 residues. Trimming shortened V by 2 bases and J by 3 bases, and 10 bases separated the two germline ends. CDR3 region: CASSQSQGSNEKLFF. As DNA, the CDR3 is TGCGCCAGCAGCCAATCCCAGGGATCTAATGAAAAACTGTTTTTT.

V is TRBV18 and J is TRBJ2-1, with 8 nucleotides matching TRBD1. The CDR3 sequence is 15 residues long. V was pared by 2 bases and J by 5 bases, with 5 bases of the junction left unmatched. Germline V gene sequence: CDR1 KGHSH, CDR2 LQKENI. In nucleotides, the CDR3 is TGTGCCAGCTCACCAAGACAGGGGCCCAACAATGAGCAGTTCTTC. Its protein product is CASSPRQGPNNEQFF.

This chain joins TRBV7-2 and TRBJ1-2, with 11 bases that match TRBD1. CDR1 is SGHTA, CDR2 FQGNSA, per germline. The V segment lost 4 bases and the J segment 4 bases; nucleotides outside the gene matches: 14. This CDR3 contains 18 residues. The CDR3 reads CASSSGAFGQGAAYGYTF. DNA of the CDR3: TGTGCCAGCAGCTCTGGGGCCTTCGGACAGGGGGCTGCCTATGGCTACACCTTC.

This rearrangement joins TRBV7-6 to TRBJ2-5; 7 bases are a match to TRBD1. Germline trimming cut 5 bases from V and 10 bases from J; bases unmatched to any gene: 13. Germline V gene sequence: CDR1 SGHVS, CDR2 FNYEAQ. CDR3 size: 14 residues. The CDR3 region is CASSPRDRAFRQYF. For the CDR3, the DNA is TGTGCCAGCAGCCCCCGGGACAGAGCCTTTCGCCAGTACTTC.

The rearrangement uses TRBV6-5 and TRBJ2-2; 7 nucleotides agree with TRBD2. This CDR3 is 14 amino acids long. The ends lost 5 bases at V and 5 bases at J; junction bases unmatched: 5. CDR1 is MNHEY, CDR2 SVGAGI, per germline. The CDR3 protein is CASSRTRQTGELFF. DNA of the CDR3: TGTGCCAGCAGTCGGACTAGACAAACCGGGGAGCTGTTTTTT.

This chain joins TRBV27 and TRBJ2-7; D remains unclear. The CDR3 contains 15 residues. CDR1 is MNHEY, CDR2 SMNVEV, per germline (reference sequence). V dropped 1 base and J dropped 2 bases, with 12 bases sitting between them. The CDR3, as DNA: TGTGCCAGCAGTTTATTCGCGTCCAGGACCTACGAGCAGTACTTC. Translation: CASSLFASRTYEQYF.

The table lists this clone with a few counts. The chain recombines TRBV7-3 with TRBJ1-1; D is unresolved. Per germline, CDR1 SGHTA and CDR2 FQGTGA. The V and J ends lost 6 bases and 8 bases respectively, with 19 bases between them. This CDR3 has 14 residues. In DNA form, the CDR3 reads TGTGCCAGCAGTCCCGGAGGGAGGGCTTCGGAAGCTTTCTTT. This codes for CASSPGGRASEAFF.

This rearrangement joins TRBV30 to TRBJ2-3; 8 nucleotides line up with TRBD2. CDR1 is GTSNPN and CDR2 is SVGIG in the germline V gene (reference sequence). Trimming at V came to 0 bases and at J to 3 bases, leaving 8 bases not matched to a gene. The CDR3 extends over 16 amino acids. CDR3 sequence: CAWSVGRGAWTDTQYF. CDR3 nucleotide sequence: TGTGCCTGGAGTGTAGGGCGGGGGGCCTGGACAGATACGCAGTATTTT.

This rearrangement joins TRBV18 to TRBJ1-2; D perhaps matches TRBD1 (5 bases). CDR1 is KGHSH and CDR2 is LQKENI in the germline V gene. The V end was cut by 3 bases, the J end by 4 bases, with 15 bases between. CDR3 size: 15 residues. The CDR3 coding sequence is TGTGCCAGCTCACCGTGGCAGGGTGAATCCTATGGCTACACCTTC. It yields the protein CASSPWQGESYGYTF.

The chain employs TRBV5-4 and TRBJ2-1; no reliable D call. The germline V gene encodes CDR1 SGHNT and CDR2 YYREEE (reference sequence). With 7 bases removed from V and 7 bases from J, the gap between germline ends came to 15 bases. The CDR3 length is 13 residues. The CDR3 bases are TGTGCCAGCGCTAATCTAGTGTTGAATGAGCAGTTCTTC. Its translation is CASANLVLNEQFF.

The chain carries TRBV7-9 and TRBJ2-6; 7 bases fit TRBD1. The CDR3 has 17 residues. Trimming took 1 base from V and 0 from J; bases not matched to a gene: 3. Germline-derived CDR1 and CDR2 are SEHNR and FQNEAQ (reference sequence). DNA of the CDR3: TGTGCCAGCAGCTTAGGGACAGGTAGCTCTGGGGCCAACGTCCTGACTTTC. It encodes CASSLGTGSSGANVLTF.

The genes are TRBV10-3 and TRBJ2-2, with 7 nucleotides matching TRBD2. Germline V gene lookup returns CDR1 ENHRY and CDR2 SYGVKD. J lost 2 bases, V lost 4 bases, and 4 bases had no gene match. This CDR3 has 15 amino acids. CDR3 in amino acids: CAISGSGTNTGELFF. The CDR3 DNA reads as TGTGCCATCAGTGGCAGCGGGACTAACACCGGGGAGCTGTTTTTT.